The clone carrying this TCR beta chain was counted only a few times. No antigen is known for it. Before surgical resection, these early-stage hepatocellular carcinoma patients received no treatment. Sampled areas showed no macroscopic evidence of necrosis or hemorrhage. Germline V gene data show CDR1 as SGHRS and CDR2 as YFSETQ. The CDR3 length is 13 residues. Trimming took 9 bases from V and 4 from J; bases not matched to a gene: 4. This record belongs to a study of intratumoral heterogeneity in liver cancer. About the research overall: With a median age of about 58 years, most patients were men. Study findings and constraints: A noted limitation was under-sampling of tumor-infiltrating lymphocytes.

Sequencing was performed with immunoSEQ multiplex PCR; in TCRdb, only in-frame clones are kept and a portion is missing. The sample has thousands of clones; 68% are singletons. This TCR derives from a man in his 70s with hepatocellular carcinoma. The chain uses TRBV5-1 and TRBJ2-7; 13 bases match TRBD2. Sequenced here: tumor-adjacent normal tissue, sampled before any cancer treatment. The CDR3 reads CAIGLAGEYEQYV. Here the CDR3 DNA reads TGCGCCATAGGACTAGCGGGGGAATACGAGCAGTACGTC.